Below, 32 T cell receptor beta chains from the same sample are listed, as sequenced in a study of cytomegalovirus exposure and HLA in healthy donors. The PCR had 60 Vbeta and 13 Jbeta primers. Data came from immunoSEQ multiplex PCR; TCRdb stores just in-frame clones and leaves some out. Seen here are 150,000 to 250,000 clones, around 78% observed once, and the top ten hold approximately 2.1%. Sequencing was carried out using PBMCs. These TCRs come from a man aged 25-45 years in good health and CMV-seronegative.

The V gene is TRBV29-1, the J gene TRBJ1-2; 7 nucleotides align to TRBD1. The CDR3 runs to 13 residues. CDR1 is SQVTM, CDR2 ANQGSEA, per germline. Trimming cost V 1 base and J 8 bases; bases outside gene matches: 7. The CDR3, as DNA: TGCAGCGTTGAAGGGCAGGGGGTCCACGGCTACACCTTC. Residues: CSVEGQGVHGYTF.

This clone was seen more than once but under ten times. V and J are TRBV5-1 and TRBJ2-5; TRBD1 is a possible D gene (6 bases). Germline CDR1 is SGHRS and CDR2 is YFSETQ. This CDR3 region has 13 residues. The V end lost 0 bases, the J end lost 4 bases, and 7 bases lay between the germline ends. CDR3 loop: CASSLGGGETQYF. The CDR3 region has the DNA TGCGCCAGCAGCTTGGGAGGGGGAGAGACCCAGTACTTC.

This sequence joins TRBV5-4 and TRBJ1-3, with D uncertain. Trimming took off 0 bases at V and 0 bases at J, with 13 bases between the two ends. Germline loops: CDR1 SGHNT, CDR2 YYREEE (reference sequence). There are 17 residues in the CDR3. DNA for the CDR3: TGTGCCAGCAGCTTGGAGCCAGGCAAAAGCTCTGGAAACACCATATATTTT. This codes for CASSLEPGKSSGNTIYF. Based on the CDR3 plus reference TRBV5-4 and TRBJ1-3, the full variable domain is ETGVTQSPTHLIKTRGQQVTLRCSSQSGHNTVSWYQQALGQGPQFIFQYYREEENGRGNFPPRFSGLQFPNYSSELNVNALELDDSALYLCASSLEPGKSSGNTIYFGEGSWLTVV.

V usage is TRBV2 and J usage is TRBJ2-4; 8 bases match TRBD1. V gave up 3 bases and J gave up 7 bases; unmatched junction bases: 5. The CDR3 totals 14 residues. Germline loops: CDR1 SNHLY, CDR2 FYNNEI. CDR3 residues: CASSEDRDRNIQYF. The DNA for the CDR3 is TGTGCCAGCAGTGAGGACAGGGATCGGAACATTCAGTACTTC.

The chain employs TRBV5-1 and TRBJ1-1, with TRBD1 matching over 7 bases. Germline V gene data show CDR1 as SGHRS and CDR2 as YFSETQ. Germline trimming cut 0 bases from V and 3 bases from J; bases unmatched to any gene: 11. This CDR3 has 17 residues. The CDR3 loop is CASSLVGQGELYTEAFF. DNA for the CDR3: TGCGCCAGCAGCTTGGTGGGCCAGGGGGAACTCTACACTGAAGCTTTCTTT.

This chain joins TRBV15 and TRBJ1-2, with D possibly TRBD1 on 5 matching bases. The germline gives CDR1 LNHNV, CDR2 YYDKDF (reference sequence). The CDR3 runs 15 residues. V shed 0 bases and J shed 4 bases, with 12 bases lying between them. The DNA for the CDR3 is TGTGCCACCAGCAGAGATTGGCAGGGAACCTATGGCTACACCTTC. The encoded protein is CATSRDWQGTYGYTF.

This chain connects TRBV28 to TRBJ1-6, with 10 bases identical to TRBD1. CDR1 MDHEN and CDR2 SYDVKM come from the germline V gene. CDR3 length: 14 amino acids. V was pared by 6 bases and J by 8 bases, with 4 bases of the junction left unmatched. CDR3 bases: TGTGCCAGCAGGCCGGGACAGGGGCATTCACCCCTCCACTTT. It encodes CASRPGQGHSPLHF.

The rearrangement uses TRBV7-2 and TRBJ2-7; D unclear. V shed 5 bases and J shed 0 bases, with 8 bases lying between them. There are 13 residues in the CDR3. The germline V gene encodes CDR1 SGHTA and CDR2 FQGNSA. CDR3 in DNA: TGTGCCAGCAGCCCCAGAAACTCCTACGAGCAGTACTTC. This codes for CASSPRNSYEQYF.

The gene calls are TRBV7-2 and TRBJ1-1; D is perhaps TRBD1 (5 bases). Trimming left V 6 bases short and J 8 bases short, with 13 bases between. The CDR3 totals 12 residues. Germline V gene lookup returns CDR1 SGHTA and CDR2 FQGNSA. The CDR3 reads CASRSDRAEAFF. For the CDR3, the DNA is TGTGCCAGCAGATCCGACAGAGCGGAAGCTTTCTTT.

The rearrangement links TRBV6-1 to TRBJ2-7; 8 bases fit TRBD1. V lost 6 bases to trimming and J lost 0 bases; unmatched junction nucleotides: 4. This CDR3 contains 14 residues. Per germline, CDR1 MNHNS and CDR2 SASEGT. The CDR3 DNA sequence: TGTGCCAGCAGAACCGGACAGGGCTCCTACGAGCAGTACTTC. It codes for CASRTGQGSYEQYF.

V and J are TRBV9 and TRBJ2-1; perhaps TRBD2 as D (7 bases). The CDR3 has 15 amino acids. Trimming cost V 2 bases and J 3 bases, with 12 bases left between them. The V gene's germline CDR1 is SGDLS and CDR2 YYNGEE. CDR3 DNA sequence: TGTGCCAGCAGCGTGGGAGGGGGGGACTACAATGAGCAGTTCTTC. Translation: CASSVGGGDYNEQFF. Complete variable domain (other parts from reference TRBV9 and TRBJ2-1): DSGVTQTPKHLITATGQRVTLRCSPRSGDLSVYWYQQSLDQGLQFLIQYYNGEERAKGNILERFSAQQFPDLHSELNLSSLELGDSALYFCASSVGGGDYNEQFFGPGTRLTVL.

The chain joins TRBV10-3 to TRBJ2-5; tentatively, D is TRBD1 (6 bases). CDR1 and CDR2 from the germline V gene are ENHRY and SYGVKD. The CDR3 runs 13 residues. Trimming removed 6 bases from V and 4 bases from J, with 12 bases in between. CDR3 nucleotides: TGTGCCATCAGAGGGGGTACAGGAGAGACCCAGTACTTC. As protein: CAIRGGTGETQYF.

The chain joins TRBV4-2 to TRBJ1-2; D is uncertain. This CDR3 is 16 amino acids long. The V gene lost 0 bases and the J gene lost 2 bases, with 13 bases spanning the gap. CDR1 is LGHNA, CDR2 YNFKEQ, per germline. This chain's CDR3 is CASSQDLGAGNYGYTF. In DNA form, the CDR3 reads TGTGCCAGCAGCCAAGATCTGGGTGCAGGCAACTATGGCTACACCTTC.

DNA of the CDR3: TGTGCCAGCATCGAGGGCGGCTCCTACAATGAGCAGTTCTTC. Translating it yields CASIEGGSYNEQFF. This sequence joins TRBV2 and TRBJ2-1; tentatively, D is TRBD2 (5 bases). The CDR3 has 14 amino acids. CDR1 and CDR2 (germline): SNHLY, FYNNEI. V was cut by 7 bases and J by 0 bases, with 10 bases left in between.

This clone was seen a few times. This chain connects TRBV7-2 to TRBJ1-2; TRBD1 aligns across 8 bases. Germline V gene lookup returns CDR1 SGHTA and CDR2 FQGNSA. The CDR3 loop spans 15 amino acids. V lost 5 bases to trimming and J lost 4 bases; unmatched junction nucleotides: 9. The CDR3 here is CASSDGGQGLYGYTF. The CDR3, as DNA: TGTGCCAGCAGCGATGGAGGACAGGGCCTCTATGGCTACACCTTC.

V usage is TRBV29-1 and J usage is TRBJ1-1, with D unclear. Per germline, CDR1 SQVTM and CDR2 ANQGSEA. CDR3 size: 14 residues. The V end was cut by 4 bases, the J end by 2 bases, with 14 bases between. The CDR3 here is CSVVARLSNTEAFF. The CDR3 region has the DNA TGCAGCGTTGTTGCGAGACTAAGTAACACTGAAGCTTTCTTT.

This chain connects TRBV5-1 to TRBJ1-5, with 9 positions matching TRBD1. Germline CDR1 reads SGHRS; CDR2 reads YFSETQ. V was clipped by 5 bases and J by 8 bases; unmatched bases: 8. The CDR3 length is 14 residues. The CDR3 is CASSRTGGGKPQHF. The CDR3 DNA sequence: TGCGCCAGCAGTCGTACAGGGGGCGGGAAGCCCCAGCATTTT.

The rearrangement links TRBV7-9 to TRBJ2-1, with 11 bases fitting TRBD1. Trimming at V came to 4 bases and at J to 7 bases, leaving 6 bases not matched to a gene. Germline loops: CDR1 SEHNR, CDR2 FQNEAQ (reference sequence). The CDR3 is made up of 15 amino acids. Here the CDR3 reads CASSSGTGGVNEQFF. In DNA form, the CDR3 reads TGTGCCAGCAGCTCCGGGACAGGGGGGGTGAATGAGCAGTTCTTC.

The chain couples TRBV6-1 to TRBJ1-2; unclear D gene. V lost 2 bases to trimming and J lost 5 bases, with 12 bases between them. CDR3 length: 14 residues. Germline loops: CDR1 MNHNS, CDR2 SASEGT. The CDR3 region has the DNA TGTGCCAGCAGTGAAACCCTCCGGGGTTATGGCTACACCTTC. It codes for CASSETLRGYGYTF.

This clone was counted a single time. V is TRBV10-3 and J is TRBJ2-7, with D perhaps matching TRBD1 (6 bases). V was trimmed by 6 bases and J by 3 bases, leaving 18 bases between them. The CDR3 loop spans 15 amino acids. CDR1 is ENHRY, CDR2 SYGVKD, per germline. The CDR3 bases are TGTGCCATCAGGGGGGCATTACAGGAGAACTACGAGCAGTACTTC. It yields the protein CAIRGALQENYEQYF.

This chain links TRBV6-5 with TRBJ1-2; 7 bases are shared with TRBD1. From germline, CDR1 is MNHEY and CDR2 SVGAGI. The CDR3 extends over 14 amino acids. V dropped 3 bases and J dropped 3; count of bases not matched to a gene: 4. The CDR3 DNA reads as TGTGCCAGCAGTTATACCGGGACAGACTATGGCTACACCTTC. As protein: CASSYTGTDYGYTF.

The chain joins TRBV7-9 to TRBJ2-3, with D possibly TRBD2 on 7 matching bases. The V end was cut by 7 bases, the J end by 8 bases, with 22 bases between. The germline gives CDR1 SEHNR, CDR2 FQNEAQ (reference sequence). This CDR3 has 15 residues. CDR3 in DNA: TGTGCCAGCACCAAAACTGAGGGGGGGGTCGGTACGCAGTATTTT. This sequence encodes CASTKTEGGVGTQYF.

The chain has TRBV7-9 and TRBJ2-7; 10 bases are shared with TRBD1. The CDR3 extends over 15 amino acids. Germline assignment: CDR1 SEHNR and CDR2 FQNEAQ (reference sequence). After removal of 5 bases from V and 4 bases from J, the junction contained 8 bases not matched to a gene. The CDR3 DNA is TGTGCCAGCAGCGCCGAGACAGGGGGCGAATACGAGCAGTACTTC. Its translation is CASSAETGGEYEQYF. The complete variable domain, with remaining parts taken from reference TRBV7-9 and TRBJ2-7, reads DTGVSQNPRHKITKRGQNVTFRCDPISEHNRLYWYRQTLGQGPEFLTYFQNEAQLEKSRLLSDRFSAERPKGSFSTLEIQRTEQGDSAMYLCASSAETGGEYEQYFGPGTRLTVT.

The rearrangement joins TRBV2 to TRBJ2-3; 8 nucleotides agree with TRBD1. The germline CDR1 and CDR2 sequences are SNHLY and FYNNEI. The CDR3 totals 14 residues. The J segment lost 2 bases and the V segment lost 6 bases, leaving 4 bases of the junction unmatched. The CDR3 loop is CASRGDRITDTQYF. In nucleotides, the CDR3 is TGTGCCAGCAGGGGGGACAGGATCACAGATACGCAGTATTTT. The variable domain in full, with the rest retrieved from reference TRBV2 and TRBJ2-3, is EPEVTQTPSHQVTQMGQEVILRCVPISNHLYFYWYRQILGQKVEFLVSFYNNEISEKSEIFDDQFSVERPDGSNFTLKIRSTKLEDSAMYFCASRGDRITDTQYFGPGTRLTVL.

This chain links TRBV20-1 with TRBJ1-2; D is perhaps TRBD1 (5 bases). V lost 6 bases, J lost 8 bases, and 10 bases lay in between. CDR3 length equals 10 residues. Germline V lookup: CDR1 DFQATT, CDR2 SNEGSKA (reference sequence). The CDR3 region has the DNA TGCAGTGCCGCTGGGGGGGGCTACACCTTC. Translated: CSAAGGGYTF.

The V gene is TRBV6-1, the J gene TRBJ1-5; D is ambiguous. Germline CDR1 and CDR2: MNHNS and SASEGT. Trimming took 1 base from V and 0 from J, leaving 10 bases between them. The CDR3 consists of 16 residues. CDR3 DNA: TGTGCCAGCAGTGAAGGGGCAACTTATAGCAATCAGCCCCAGCATTTT. It codes for CASSEGATYSNQPQHF.

The V and J genes are TRBV28 and TRBJ2-7; TRBD1 agrees at 10 bases. Germline V CDR1 and CDR2: MDHEN, SYDVKM. V gave up 7 bases and J gave up 5 bases; unmatched junction bases: 11. This CDR3 has 15 residues. CDR3 in amino acids: CASTQGGQGKNEQYF. The CDR3 nucleotides read TGTGCCAGCACCCAAGGGGGACAGGGGAAGAACGAGCAGTACTTC.

V usage is TRBV6-4 and J usage is TRBJ2-3; 11 bases map to TRBD2. The CDR3 loop spans 15 amino acids. The germline V gene encodes CDR1 MRHNA and CDR2 SNTAGT. Trimming took 3 bases from V and 4 from J; bases not matched to a gene: 3. For the CDR3, the DNA is TGTGCCAGCAGTGAACTAGCGGGAGTCGCAGATACGCAGTATTTT. As protein: CASSELAGVADTQYF.

There are a few counts of this clone. The rearrangement links TRBV28 to TRBJ1-1; 9 nucleotides align to TRBD1. The germline CDR1 and CDR2 sequences are MDHEN and SYDVKM. This CDR3 has 15 amino acids. Trimming cost V 7 bases and J 6 bases; bases outside gene matches: 12. The CDR3 nucleotides read TGTGCCAGCACCCCTCGGGGGACAGGGCTGGCTGAAGCTTTCTTT. It specifies CASTPRGTGLAEAFF.

The chain joins TRBV5-1 to TRBJ2-7, with 12 bases fitting TRBD2. V lost 4 bases to trimming and J lost 0 bases; unmatched junction nucleotides: 2. The germline gives CDR1 SGHRS, CDR2 YFSETQ. The CDR3 runs 15 residues. In DNA form, the CDR3 reads TGCGCCAGCAGCGCGACTAGCGGGAGCTCCTACGAGCAGTACTTC. It translates to CASSATSGSSYEQYF.

In the case of this clone: The sample carries other DNA sequences with the same CDR3. V usage is TRBV9 and J usage is TRBJ1-1; D may be TRBD1 (6 bases). CDR3 length: 13 residues. Germline-derived CDR1 and CDR2 are SGDLS and YYNGEE. V was clipped by 2 bases and J by 5 bases, with 10 bases between them. CDR3 coding DNA: TGTGCCAGCAGCGTGGGGGGGCCTACTGAAGCTTTCTTT. Its protein product is CASSVGGPTEAFF.

The V call is TRBV19, the J call TRBJ1-4, with a possible D match to TRBD1 (5 bases). CDR1 and CDR2 from the germline V gene are LNHDA and SQIVND (reference sequence). Trimming shortened V by 4 bases and J by 0 bases, and 9 bases separated the two germline ends. The CDR3 loop spans 15 amino acids. CDR3 sequence: CASSRRQTTNEKLFF. Written as DNA, the CDR3 is TGTGCCAGTAGTAGAAGACAGACAACTAATGAAAAACTGTTTTTT.